The T cell receptor (beta chain) under discussion was sequenced for a study of control samples from healthy donors and cancer patients. Only in-frame clones appear in the TCRdb table, and some are missing; sequencing was by immunoSEQ multiplex PCR. The table includes some 30,000 clones, about 85% detected once. Germline CDR1 is MNHEY and CDR2 is SVGAGI. The CDR3 is 14 residues long. Trimming left V 2 bases short and J 1 base short, with 8 bases between. The sequence was obtained from a female donor with melanoma. The sequencing input was formalin-fixed, paraffin-embedded tissue. The rearrangement joins TRBV6-5 to TRBJ1-1; a weak D match, TRBD1 (6 bases). CDR3 residues: CASSYDRRNTEAFF. CDR3 coding DNA: TGTGCCAGCAGTTACGACAGGCGGAACACTGAAGCTTTCTTT.